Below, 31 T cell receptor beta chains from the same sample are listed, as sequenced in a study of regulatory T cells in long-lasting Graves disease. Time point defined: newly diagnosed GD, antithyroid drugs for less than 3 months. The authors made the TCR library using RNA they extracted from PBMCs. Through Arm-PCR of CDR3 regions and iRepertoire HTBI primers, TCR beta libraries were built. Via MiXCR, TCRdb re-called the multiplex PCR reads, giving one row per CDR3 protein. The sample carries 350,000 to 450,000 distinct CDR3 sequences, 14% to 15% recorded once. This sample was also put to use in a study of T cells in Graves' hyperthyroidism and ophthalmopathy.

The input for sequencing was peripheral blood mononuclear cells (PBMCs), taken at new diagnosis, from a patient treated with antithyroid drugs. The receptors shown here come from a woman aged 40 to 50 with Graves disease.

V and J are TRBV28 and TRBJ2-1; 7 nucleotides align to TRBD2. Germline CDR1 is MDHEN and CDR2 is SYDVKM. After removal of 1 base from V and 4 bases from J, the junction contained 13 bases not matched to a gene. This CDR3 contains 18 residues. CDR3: CASSLFRRSGTSYNEQFF. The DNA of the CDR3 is TGTGCCAGCAGTTTATTCCGTCGCAGCGGGACGTCTTACAATGAGCAGTTCTTC.

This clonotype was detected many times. CDR3 residues: CSARDRAGGRIEQFF. CDR3 bases: TGCAGTGCTAGAGATCGGGCGGGAGGTAGAATTGAGCAGTTCTTC. V is TRBV20-1 and J is TRBJ2-1, with 8 nucleotides matching TRBD2. Trimming removed 0 bases from V and 9 bases from J; junction bases left unmatched: 10. The CDR3 runs 15 residues. The germline gives CDR1 DFQATT, CDR2 SNEGSKA (reference sequence).

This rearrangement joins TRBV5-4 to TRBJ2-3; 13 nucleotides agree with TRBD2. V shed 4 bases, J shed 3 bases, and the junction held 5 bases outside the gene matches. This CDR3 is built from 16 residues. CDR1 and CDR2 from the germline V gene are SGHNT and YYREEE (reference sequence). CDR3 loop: CASSIKTSGGTDTQYF. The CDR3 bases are TGTGCCAGCAGCATCAAGACTAGCGGGGGGACAGATACGCAGTATTTT.

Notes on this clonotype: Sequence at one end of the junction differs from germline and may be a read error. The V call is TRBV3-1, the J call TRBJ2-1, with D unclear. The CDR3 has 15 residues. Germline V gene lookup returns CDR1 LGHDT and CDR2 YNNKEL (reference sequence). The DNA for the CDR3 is TGCGCCAGCAGCCCGGTACCGCCTTGGTACAATGAGCAGTTCTTC. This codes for CASSPVPPWYNEQFF.

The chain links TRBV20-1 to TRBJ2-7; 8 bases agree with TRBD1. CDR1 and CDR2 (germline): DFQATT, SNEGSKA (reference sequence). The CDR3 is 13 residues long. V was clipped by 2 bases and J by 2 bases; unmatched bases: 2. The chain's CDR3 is CSARPGQAYEQYF. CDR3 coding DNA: TGCAGTGCTAGACCGGGACAGGCCTACGAGCAGTACTTC.

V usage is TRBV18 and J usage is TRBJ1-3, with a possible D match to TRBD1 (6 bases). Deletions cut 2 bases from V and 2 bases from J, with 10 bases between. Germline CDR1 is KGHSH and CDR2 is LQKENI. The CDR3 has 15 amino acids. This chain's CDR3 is CASSPKGVPGNTIYF. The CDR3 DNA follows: TGTGCCAGCTCACCAAAGGGGGTTCCTGGAAACACCATATATTTT.

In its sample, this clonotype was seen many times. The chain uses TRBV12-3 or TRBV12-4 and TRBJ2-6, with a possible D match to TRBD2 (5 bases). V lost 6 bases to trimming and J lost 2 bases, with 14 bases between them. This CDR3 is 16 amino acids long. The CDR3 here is CASSPGILTGANVLTF. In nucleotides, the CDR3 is TGTGCCAGCAGCCCCGGGATCCTAACTGGGGCCAACGTCCTGACTTTC.

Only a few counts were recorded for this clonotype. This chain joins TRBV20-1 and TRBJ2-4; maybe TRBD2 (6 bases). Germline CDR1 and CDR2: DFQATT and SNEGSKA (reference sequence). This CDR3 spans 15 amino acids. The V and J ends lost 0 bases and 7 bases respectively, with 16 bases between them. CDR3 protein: CSAREIGGSWNIQYF. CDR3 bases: TGCAGTGCTAGAGAGATCGGAGGGAGTTGGAACATTCAGTACTTC.

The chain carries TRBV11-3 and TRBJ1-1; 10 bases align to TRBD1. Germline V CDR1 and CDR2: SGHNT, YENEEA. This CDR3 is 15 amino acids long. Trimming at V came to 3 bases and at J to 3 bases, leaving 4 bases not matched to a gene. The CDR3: CASSFRQGAYTEAFF. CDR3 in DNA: TGTGCCAGCAGCTTCAGACAGGGGGCGTACACTGAAGCTTTCTTT.

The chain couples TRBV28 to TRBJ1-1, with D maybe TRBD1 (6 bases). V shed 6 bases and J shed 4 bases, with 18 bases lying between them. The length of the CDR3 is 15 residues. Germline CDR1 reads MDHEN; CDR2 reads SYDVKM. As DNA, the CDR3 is TGTGCCAGCAGGGCAGCACAGGGCCGGGGCACTGAAGCTTTCTTT. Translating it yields CASRAAQGRGTEAFF.

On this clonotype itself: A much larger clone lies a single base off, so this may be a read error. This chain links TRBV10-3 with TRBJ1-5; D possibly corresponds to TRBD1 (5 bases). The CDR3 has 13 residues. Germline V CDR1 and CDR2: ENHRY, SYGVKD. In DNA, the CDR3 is TGTGCCATCAGTAAAGACAGCAATCAGCTCCAGCATTTT. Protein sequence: CAISKDSNQLQHF.

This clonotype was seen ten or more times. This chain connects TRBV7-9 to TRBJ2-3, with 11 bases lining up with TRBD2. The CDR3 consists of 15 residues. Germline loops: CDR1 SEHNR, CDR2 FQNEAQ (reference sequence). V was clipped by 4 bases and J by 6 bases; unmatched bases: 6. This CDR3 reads CASSWGLAEGDTQYF. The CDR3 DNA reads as TGTGCCAGCAGCTGGGGACTAGCGGAGGGGGATACGCAGTATTTT.

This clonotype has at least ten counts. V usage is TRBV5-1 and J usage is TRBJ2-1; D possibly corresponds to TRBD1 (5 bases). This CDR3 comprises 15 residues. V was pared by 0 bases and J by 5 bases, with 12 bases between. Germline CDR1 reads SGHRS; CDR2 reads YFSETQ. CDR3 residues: CASSLEGRSNNEQFF. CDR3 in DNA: TGCGCCAGCAGCTTGGAGGGGCGGTCCAACAATGAGCAGTTCTTC.

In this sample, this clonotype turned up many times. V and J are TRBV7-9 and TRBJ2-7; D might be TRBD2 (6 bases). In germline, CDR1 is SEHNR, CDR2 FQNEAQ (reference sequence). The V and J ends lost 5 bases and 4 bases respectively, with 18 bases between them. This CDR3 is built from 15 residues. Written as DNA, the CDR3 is TGTGCCAGCAGCCTGACTAGTAAGAATCTTTACGAGCAGTACTTC. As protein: CASSLTSKNLYEQYF.

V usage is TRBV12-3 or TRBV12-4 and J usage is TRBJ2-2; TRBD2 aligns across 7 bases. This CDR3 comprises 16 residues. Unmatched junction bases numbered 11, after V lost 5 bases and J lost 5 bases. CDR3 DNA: TGTGCCAGCAGTGGGGGGGAGGGTCGGGGGACCGGGGAGCTGTTTTTT. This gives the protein CASSGGEGRGTGELFF.

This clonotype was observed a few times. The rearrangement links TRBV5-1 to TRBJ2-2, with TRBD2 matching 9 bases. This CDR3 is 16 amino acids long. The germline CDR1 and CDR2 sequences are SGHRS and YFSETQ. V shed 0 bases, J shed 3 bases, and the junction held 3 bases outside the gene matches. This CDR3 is CASSLVAGGHTGELFF. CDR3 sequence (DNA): TGCGCCAGCAGCTTGGTGGCGGGAGGGCACACCGGGGAGCTGTTTTTT.

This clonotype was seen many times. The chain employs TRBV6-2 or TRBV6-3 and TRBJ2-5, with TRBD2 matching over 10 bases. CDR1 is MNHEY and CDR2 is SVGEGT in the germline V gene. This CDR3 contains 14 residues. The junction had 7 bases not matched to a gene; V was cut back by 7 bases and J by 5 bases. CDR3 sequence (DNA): TGTGCCAGCAATCCTAGCGGGAGTATCGAGACCCAGTACTTC. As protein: CASNPSGSIETQYF.

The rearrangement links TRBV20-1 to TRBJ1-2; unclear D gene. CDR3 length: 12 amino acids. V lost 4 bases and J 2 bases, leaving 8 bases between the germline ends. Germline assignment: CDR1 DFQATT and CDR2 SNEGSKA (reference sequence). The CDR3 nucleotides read TGCAGTGCTATGTACGAGAACTATGGCTACACCTTC. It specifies CSAMYENYGYTF.

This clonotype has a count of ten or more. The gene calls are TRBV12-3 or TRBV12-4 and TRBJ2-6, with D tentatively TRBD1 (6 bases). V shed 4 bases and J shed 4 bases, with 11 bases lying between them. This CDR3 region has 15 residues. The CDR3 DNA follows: TGTGCCAGCAGTTCTCCAGGGGTCGGGGCCAACGTCCTGACTTTC. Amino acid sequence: CASSSPGVGANVLTF.

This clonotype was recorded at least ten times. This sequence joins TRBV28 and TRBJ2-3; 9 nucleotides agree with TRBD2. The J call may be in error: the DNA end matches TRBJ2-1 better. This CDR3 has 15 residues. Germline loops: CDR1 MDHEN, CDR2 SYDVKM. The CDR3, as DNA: TGTGCCAGCAGTTTCGTGCGGGGGGGCTTTGGGGAGCAGTTCTTC. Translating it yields CASSFVRGGFGEQFF.

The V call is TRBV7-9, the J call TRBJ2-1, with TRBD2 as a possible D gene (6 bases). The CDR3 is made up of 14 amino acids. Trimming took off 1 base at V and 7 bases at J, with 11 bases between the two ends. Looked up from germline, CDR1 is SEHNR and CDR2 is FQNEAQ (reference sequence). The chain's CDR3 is CASSLDGRGNEQFF. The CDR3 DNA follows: TGTGCCAGCAGCTTAGATGGCCGGGGGAATGAGCAGTTCTTC.

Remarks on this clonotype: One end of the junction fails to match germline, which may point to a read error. The CDR3 sequence: CASSGGTVNTGAFF. CDR3 in DNA: TGTGCCAGCAGTGGGGGAACAGTGAACACTGGAGCTTTCTTT. This chain links TRBV2 with TRBJ1-1; D call uncertain. Germline assignment: CDR1 SNHLY and CDR2 FYNNEI. The CDR3 covers 14 residues.

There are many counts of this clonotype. As DNA, the CDR3 is TGTGCCAGCAGGCCCAAAGGGGGCGACTACAATGAGCAGTTCTTC. Amino acid sequence: CASRPKGGDYNEQFF. This chain uses TRBV25-1 with TRBJ2-1; TRBD1 aligns across 7 bases. Losses at the gene ends were 6 bases for V and 3 bases for J; bases not matched to a gene: 8. The length of the CDR3 is 15 residues. The germline V gene encodes CDR1 MGHDK and CDR2 SYGVNS.

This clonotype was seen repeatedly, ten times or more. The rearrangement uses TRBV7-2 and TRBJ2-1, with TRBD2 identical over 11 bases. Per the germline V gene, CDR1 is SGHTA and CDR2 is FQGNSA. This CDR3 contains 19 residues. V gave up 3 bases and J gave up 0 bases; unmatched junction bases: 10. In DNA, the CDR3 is TGTGCCAGCAGCTTTGATCCCAGACTAGCGGGGAGCTCCTACAATGAGCAGTTCTTC. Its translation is CASSFDPRLAGSSYNEQFF. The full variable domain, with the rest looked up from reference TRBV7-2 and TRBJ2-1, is GAGVSQSPSNKVTEKGKDVELRCDPISGHTALYWYRQSLGQGLEFLIYFQGNSAPDKSGLPSDRFSAERTGGSVSTLTIQRTQQEDSAVYLCASSFDPRLAGSSYNEQFFGPGTRLTVL.

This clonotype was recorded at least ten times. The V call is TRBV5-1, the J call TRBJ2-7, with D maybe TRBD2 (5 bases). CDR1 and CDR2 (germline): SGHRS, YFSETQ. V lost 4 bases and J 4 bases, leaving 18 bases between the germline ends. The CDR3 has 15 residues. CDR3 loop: CASSPDAGLGYEQYF. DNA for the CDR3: TGCGCCAGCAGCCCCGACGCGGGCCTGGGATACGAGCAGTACTTC.

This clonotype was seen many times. CDR3 coding DNA: TGTGCCAGCAGTTTAAGTTGGCTAGCGGGTGGAACTAATGAGCAGTTCTTC. Its protein is CASSLSWLAGGTNEQFF. The gene calls are TRBV28 and TRBJ2-1, with 8 positions matching TRBD2. The ends lost 2 bases at V and 7 bases at J; junction bases unmatched: 13. Germline CDR1 reads MDHEN; CDR2 reads SYDVKM. This CDR3 contains 17 residues.

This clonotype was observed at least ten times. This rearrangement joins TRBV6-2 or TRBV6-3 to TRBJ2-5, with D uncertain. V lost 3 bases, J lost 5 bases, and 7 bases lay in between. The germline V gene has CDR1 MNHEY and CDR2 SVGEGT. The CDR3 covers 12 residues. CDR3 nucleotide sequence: TGTGCCAGCAGTTATTTCATGGAGACCCAGTACTTC. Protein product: CASSYFMETQYF.

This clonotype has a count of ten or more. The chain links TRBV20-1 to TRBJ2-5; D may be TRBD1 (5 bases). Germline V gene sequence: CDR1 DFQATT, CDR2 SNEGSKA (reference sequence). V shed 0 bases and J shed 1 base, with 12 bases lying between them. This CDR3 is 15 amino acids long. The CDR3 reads CSAREQGTFQETQYF. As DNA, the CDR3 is TGCAGTGCTAGAGAGCAGGGAACCTTCCAAGAGACCCAGTACTTC.

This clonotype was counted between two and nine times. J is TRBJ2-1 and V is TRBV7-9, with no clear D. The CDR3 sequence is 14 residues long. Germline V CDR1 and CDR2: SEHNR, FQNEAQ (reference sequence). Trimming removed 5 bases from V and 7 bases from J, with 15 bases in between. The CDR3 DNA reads TGTGCCAGCAGCAGCCTAGAACCCCTAAATGAGCAGTTCTTC. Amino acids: CASSSLEPLNEQFF.

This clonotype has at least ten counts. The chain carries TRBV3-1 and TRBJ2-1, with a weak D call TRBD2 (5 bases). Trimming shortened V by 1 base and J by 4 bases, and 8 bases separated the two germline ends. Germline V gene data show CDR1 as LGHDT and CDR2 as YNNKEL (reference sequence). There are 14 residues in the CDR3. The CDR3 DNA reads TGTGCCAGCAGCCAAGGGGAGAGTTACAATGAGCAGTTCTTC. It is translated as CASSQGESYNEQFF.

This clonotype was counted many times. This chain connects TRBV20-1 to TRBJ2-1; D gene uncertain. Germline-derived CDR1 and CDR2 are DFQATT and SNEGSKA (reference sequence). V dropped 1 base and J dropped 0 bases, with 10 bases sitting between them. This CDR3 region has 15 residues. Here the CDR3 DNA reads TGCAGTGCTAGAGCCCCGGATAGCTCCTACAATGAGCAGTTCTTC. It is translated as CSARAPDSSYNEQFF.